This TCR beta chain originates from a study of CD4 T cells in relation to SARS-CoV-2 and coronaviruses. Study summary: ViraFEST: roughly ten-day antigen culture of PBMCs, then TCR beta CDR3 sequencing.

This table comes from immunoSEQ multiplex PCR, and its TCRdb copy is limited to in-frame clones, with some not included. The table shows about 18,000 clones, with about four fifths occurring only once. Trimming removed 2 bases at V and 2 bases at J, with 9 bases between. Germline V gene lookup returns CDR1 KGHSH and CDR2 LQKENI. CDR3 size: 14 residues. For this clone: Its antigen is unknown.

The unexposed donors gave CD4+ T cells in about 2010-2019, prior to COVID-19. Isolation of CD4+ T cells took place after less than twelve days in culture. Testing used SARS-CoV-2 S/N and four cold-coronavirus spikes on unexposed-donor CD4+ T cells, cells permitting. The chain is built from TRBV18 and TRBJ2-5; D is perhaps TRBD1 or TRBD2 (5 bases each). The TCR sequence derives from a human donor in good health. The sample consisted of CD4+ T cells from PBMCs, cultured in vitro. This CDR3 is CASSPGTEQETQYF. CDR3 sequence (DNA): TGTGCCAGCTCACCAGGGACCGAACAAGAGACCCAGTACTTC.